The source of this T cell receptor beta chain is a study of neurological immune-mediated disorders. Broader study findings: HTLV-1-associated myelopathy led in TCR clonal expansion, while multiple sclerosis ranked lowest, below healthy controls.

The making of cDNA relied on 5'RACE with 10-nucleotide random UMIs. TCRdb re-called the 5' RACE reads through MiXCR, storing one row per CDR3 protein. The sample includes 40,000 to 45,000 distinct CDR3 sequences, about 6.3% of them seen just once. As to this clonotype: Antigen specificity is unknown.

Sorted libraries came from around 990,000 CD4+ or CD8+ T cells. The sequencing sample was made of CD4+ T cells from blood. This TCR was recovered from a woman aged 40 to 55 in good health.

The CDR3 DNA sequence: TGTGCCAGCAGCCAAGTCGTGGGAGATACGCAGTATTTT. Translating gives CASSQVVGDTQYF. The V call is TRBV3-1, the J call TRBJ2-3; D gene uncertain. This CDR3 contains 13 residues. The germline gives CDR1 LGHDT, CDR2 YNNKEL (reference sequence). The V end lost 1 base, the J end lost 5 bases, and 7 bases lay between the germline ends.